These 17 T cell receptor beta chains originate from one sample sequenced in a study of T-cell reconstitution after alpha-beta-depleted transplantation in children. For TCRbeta, the library was prepared with unique molecular identifiers. TCRdb used MiXCR to reprocess the PCR reads, holding one entry per CDR3 protein. The repertoire includes roughly 500,000 distinct CDR3 sequences, around 19% of them detected once, and 2.5% to 4% sits in the top ten. This sample comprised PBMCs from the stem cell graft donor, obtained from the stem cell graft. These receptors originate from a human donor who donated a stem cell graft to a child with acute lymphoblastic leukemia.

This clonotype was detected only a few times. The V and J genes are TRBV20-1 and TRBJ2-7; TRBD2 agrees at 13 bases. Germline V CDR1 and CDR2: DFQATT, SNEGSKA (reference sequence). This CDR3 comprises 16 residues. Unmatched junction bases numbered 10, after V lost 1 base and J lost 7 bases. In DNA, the CDR3 is TGCAGTGCTAGAGTTCCACTAGCGGGAGGGGTGGGGGAGCAGTACTTC. Its protein is CSARVPLAGGVGEQYF.

V and J are TRBV20-1 and TRBJ2-3, with 7 positions matching TRBD2. Germline CDR1 is DFQATT and CDR2 is SNEGSKA (reference sequence). The CDR3 extends over 15 amino acids. Losses at the gene ends were 5 bases for V and 0 bases for J; bases not matched to a gene: 8. CDR3 sequence reads: CSAWSGDPSTDTQYF. CDR3 DNA sequence: TGCAGTGCTTGGAGCGGGGATCCGAGCACAGATACGCAGTATTTT.

This clonotype has only a few counts. V usage is TRBV29-1 and J usage is TRBJ2-7; D gene unclear. The germline V gene encodes CDR1 SQVTM and CDR2 ANQGSEA. The CDR3 runs to 11 residues. Trimming removed 6 bases from V and 6 bases from J, with 12 bases in between. In nucleotides, the CDR3 is TGCAGCGTCTTTTCAGCAAGCGAGCAGTACTTC. Encoded protein: CSVFSASEQYF.

This clonotype was counted at least ten times. This chain joins TRBV29-1 and TRBJ2-1; D is unclear. CDR3 length: 11 amino acids. With 2 bases removed from V and 7 bases from J, the gap between germline ends came to 6 bases. The germline V gene encodes CDR1 SQVTM and CDR2 ANQGSEA. The CDR3 loop is CSVETLNEQFF. CDR3 bases: TGCAGCGTTGAAACCCTTAATGAGCAGTTCTTC.

The V gene is TRBV29-1, the J gene TRBJ1-2; weak D call: TRBD1 (5 bases). The CDR3 has 12 amino acids. Trimming cost V 7 bases and J 2 bases, with 11 bases left between them. Looked up from germline, CDR1 is SQVTM and CDR2 is ANQGSEA. The DNA of the CDR3 is TGCAGCGCCGCTGCAGGGAACTATGGCTACACCTTC. The encoded protein is CSAAAGNYGYTF. The whole variable domain, filled in from reference TRBV29-1 and TRBJ1-2, reads SAVISQKPSRDICQRGTSLTIQCQVDSQVTMMFWYRQQPGQSLTLIATANQGSEATYESGFVIDKFPISRPNLTFSTLTVSNMSPEDSSIYLCSAAAGNYGYTFGSGTRLTVV.

The CDR3 reads CSAMRASGSYEQYF. For the CDR3, the DNA is TGCAGTGCCATGCGGGCTAGCGGGAGCTACGAGCAGTACTTC. The chain links TRBV20-1 to TRBJ2-7; TRBD2 matches 10 bases. Germline CDR1 and CDR2: DFQATT and SNEGSKA (reference sequence). V was clipped by 6 bases and J by 3 bases; unmatched bases: 8. The CDR3 is 14 residues long.

The V and J genes are TRBV5-6 and TRBJ1-1; D is possibly TRBD1 (5 bases). The germline V and J ends were trimmed by 4 bases and 1 base, with 11 bases remaining between them. Germline V lookup: CDR1 SGHDT, CDR2 YYEEEE. The length of the CDR3 is 14 residues. CDR3 loop: CASSGLGENTEAFF. The CDR3 DNA follows: TGTGCCAGCAGCGGACTGGGGGAGAACACTGAAGCTTTCTTT.

The sample holds many counts of this clonotype. The genes are TRBV4-1 and TRBJ2-1, with TRBD2 identical over 14 bases. CDR3 length: 15 amino acids. CDR1 is MGHRA and CDR2 is YSYEKL in the germline V gene. After removal of 4 bases from V and 11 bases from J, the junction contained 7 bases not matched to a gene. CDR3 DNA sequence: TGCGCCAGCAGCCTTGGGACTAGCGGGAGTGGTCAGCAGTTCTTC. Its translation: CASSLGTSGSGQQFF.

J is TRBJ2-7 and V is TRBV5-1, with 13 nucleotides matching TRBD2. Trimming removed 2 bases from V and 2 bases from J; junction bases left unmatched: 10. The CDR3 contains 18 residues. CDR1 is SGHRS, CDR2 YFSETQ, per germline. The CDR3 protein is CASSFGGLAGEWTYEQYF. The CDR3 region has the DNA TGCGCCAGCAGCTTCGGAGGACTAGCGGGAGAATGGACCTACGAGCAGTACTTC.

V and J are TRBV28 and TRBJ1-2; 7 nucleotides line up with TRBD1. With 4 bases clipped from V and 7 bases from J, the junction kept 15 bases outside the gene matches. This CDR3 has 16 residues. Germline-derived CDR1 and CDR2 are MDHEN and SYDVKM. As DNA, the CDR3 is TGTGCCAGCAGTTCAAACCAACCGGACAGGCCCCTTGGCTACACCTTC. Residues: CASSSNQPDRPLGYTF.

Only a few counts were recorded for this clonotype. The genes are TRBV5-1 and TRBJ2-7, with 8 bases fitting TRBD2. Germline V CDR1 and CDR2: SGHRS, YFSETQ. The J segment lost 3 bases and the V segment lost 0 bases, leaving 8 bases of the junction unmatched. The CDR3 is 16 amino acids. This CDR3 is CASSLEVSSGSYEQYF. The DNA for the CDR3 is TGCGCCAGCAGCTTGGAGGTTTCAAGCGGGAGCTACGAGCAGTACTTC.

This sequence joins TRBV5-1 and TRBJ2-3, with unresolved D. CDR1 is SGHRS, CDR2 YFSETQ, per germline. The germline V and J ends were trimmed by 0 bases and 3 bases, with 8 bases remaining between them. The CDR3 loop spans 14 amino acids. CDR3 in amino acids: CASSLERLTDTQYF. DNA of the CDR3: TGCGCCAGCAGCTTGGAAAGGTTGACAGATACGCAGTATTTT.

In its sample, this clonotype was seen a few times. The genes are TRBV9 and TRBJ1-5; D may be TRBD1 (5 bases). Per the germline V gene, CDR1 is SGDLS and CDR2 is YYNGEE. Trimming stripped 2 bases from V and 1 base from J, with 10 bases between. The CDR3 length is 15 residues. Here the CDR3 reads CASSVGPGSNQPQHF. The CDR3 DNA reads as TGTGCCAGCAGCGTGGGACCGGGGAGCAATCAGCCCCAGCATTTT.

There are a few counts of this clonotype. V usage is TRBV3-1 and J usage is TRBJ2-7; D gene ambiguous. V was cut by 0 bases and J by 9 bases, with 15 bases left in between. This CDR3 has 14 amino acids. CDR1 and CDR2 from the germline V gene are LGHDT and YNNKEL (reference sequence). CDR3 sequence: CASSQDLNRVWQYF. In nucleotides, the CDR3 is TGTGCCAGCAGCCAAGATCTGAACCGAGTGTGGCAGTACTTC.

This rearrangement joins TRBV3-1 to TRBJ1-1, with 7 nucleotides matching TRBD1. This CDR3 region has 14 residues. The V and J ends lost 3 bases and 5 bases, in that order; junction bases with no gene match: 6. Germline lookup yields CDR1 LGHDT and CDR2 YNNKEL (reference sequence). The CDR3 DNA sequence: TGTGCCAGCAGCCAGTTGACAGGGTTAACTGAAGCTTTCTTT. Protein sequence: CASSQLTGLTEAFF.

This chain connects TRBV10-3 to TRBJ2-7, with a weak D call TRBD1 (5 bases). The CDR3 extends over 13 amino acids. V lost 2 bases, J lost 3 bases, and 8 bases lay in between. Germline V gene sequence: CDR1 ENHRY, CDR2 SYGVKD. The CDR3 coding sequence is TGTGCCATCAGTGAGACAGGAGTCTACGAGCAGTACTTC. Its translation: CAISETGVYEQYF.

This clonotype turned up a few times. This sequence joins TRBV23-1 and TRBJ1-1; no firm D call. TRBV23-1 is an open reading frame whose function is uncertain. This CDR3 has 12 amino acids. Trimming pared 4 bases from V and 3 bases from J, leaving 6 bases between. The CDR3 region is CASSRADTEAFF. CDR3 coding DNA: TGCGCCAGCAGTCGGGCTGACACTGAAGCTTTCTTT.